The subject of this entry is one T cell receptor beta chain. What it recognizes is unknown. These data are taken from a study of identical twins. Healthy Caucasians, and only they, were the donors. Study results and caveats: The authors noted that invariant MAIT and iNKT cells could partly confound zero-insertion analyses. Twins shared out-of-frame alpha sequences with excess low generation probability.

The CDR3 spans 13 residues. Per germline, CDR1 DFQATT and CDR2 SNEGSKA (reference sequence). The V segment lost 6 bases and the J segment 9 bases; nucleotides outside the gene matches: 13. A universal primer site was created by template switching, with the cDNA bearing unique molecular identifiers. TCRdb re-derived calls from the 5' RACE reads in MiXCR, one entry per CDR3 protein. The sample lists 450,000 or so distinct CDR3 sequences, roughly 18% occurring once. This receptor was identified in a man aged 45-65 years in good health. Material for sequencing was naive T cells sorted from blood. The V call is TRBV20-1, the J call TRBJ2-7, with 8 bases identical to TRBD2. The CDR3 spells CSAPYGRAGRQYF. CDR3 nucleotide sequence: TGCAGTGCCCCTTACGGGAGGGCGGGAAGGCAGTACTTC.